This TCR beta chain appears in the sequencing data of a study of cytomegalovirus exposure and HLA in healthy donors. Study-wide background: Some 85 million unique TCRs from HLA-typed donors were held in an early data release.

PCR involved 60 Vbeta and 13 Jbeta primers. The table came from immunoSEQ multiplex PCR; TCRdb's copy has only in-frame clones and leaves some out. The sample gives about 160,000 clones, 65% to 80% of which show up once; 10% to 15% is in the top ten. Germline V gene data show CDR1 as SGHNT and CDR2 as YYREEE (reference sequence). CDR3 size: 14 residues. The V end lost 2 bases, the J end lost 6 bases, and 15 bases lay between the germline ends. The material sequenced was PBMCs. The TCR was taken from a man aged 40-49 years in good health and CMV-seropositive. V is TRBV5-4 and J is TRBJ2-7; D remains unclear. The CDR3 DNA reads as TGTGCCAGCAGCTTTTGGCCCTCAGGCGCCGAGCAGTACTTC. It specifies CASSFWPSGAEQYF.